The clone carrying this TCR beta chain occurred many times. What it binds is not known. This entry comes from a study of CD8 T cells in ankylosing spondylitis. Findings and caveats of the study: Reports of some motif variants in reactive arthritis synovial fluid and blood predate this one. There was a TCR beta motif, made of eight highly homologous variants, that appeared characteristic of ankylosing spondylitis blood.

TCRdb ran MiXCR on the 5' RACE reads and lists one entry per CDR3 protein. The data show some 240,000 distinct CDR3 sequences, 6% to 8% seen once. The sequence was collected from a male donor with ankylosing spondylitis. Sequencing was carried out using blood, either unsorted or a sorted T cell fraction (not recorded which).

CDR3 amino acids: CATLNSYNEQFF. CDR3 DNA: TGTGCCACCCTTAACTCCTACAATGAGCAGTTCTTC. This chain uses TRBV27 with TRBJ2-1; D gene ambiguous. CDR1 and CDR2 (germline): MNHEY, SMNVEV (reference sequence). The CDR3 has 12 amino acids. V lost 10 bases, J lost 0 bases, and 7 bases lay in between.